These T cell receptor beta chains were read from a single sample in a study of OX40 agonist ivuxolimab in advanced cancers. The data were produced by immunoSEQ multiplex PCR, yet TCRdb's version contains in-frame clones alone and is incomplete. The data show 90,000 to 100,000 clones, around 91% seen once. Sequencing was performed on CD4+ or CD8+ T cells sorted from blood, taken in a trial of the OX40 agonist ivuxolimab. The receptors derive from an adult with an advanced solid tumor such as melanoma, head and neck, liver or kidney cancer. Each CDR3 is given with its conserved first and last residue. Each record gives: clone size, V gene, J gene, D gene, CDR3 protein, CDR3 DNA. A D gene is named only where the DNA matches it firmly. The size of a clone is reported for some rows only, either as once, few or many, or as a class for expanded clones.

clone size: -
V gene: TRBV7-3
J gene: TRBJ2-1
D gene: -
CDR3 protein: CASSLGPRQAPYNEQFF
CDR3 DNA: TGTGCCAGCAGCTTAGGCCCCCGACAGGCCCCCTACAATGAGCAGTTCTTC

clone size: -
V gene: TRBV28
J gene: TRBJ2-3
D gene: TRBD2
CDR3 protein: CASSYRGGITDTQYF
CDR3 DNA: TGTGCCAGCAGTTATCGCGGGGGTATCACAGATACGCAGTATTTT

clone size: -
V gene: TRBV5-5
J gene: TRBJ2-2
D gene: -
CDR3 protein: CASSLRDTRTGELFF
CDR3 DNA: TGTGCCAGCAGCTTGCGTGATACGCGAACCGGGGAGCTGTTTTTT

clone size: -
V gene: TRBV2
J gene: TRBJ2-7
D gene: -
CDR3 protein: CASKTEDSYEQYF
CDR3 DNA: TGTGCCAGCAAGACGGAGGACAGCTACGAGCAGTACTTC

clone size: -
V gene: TRBV5-1
J gene: TRBJ2-7
D gene: TRBD2
CDR3 protein: CASRASGVLEQYF
CDR3 DNA: TGCGCCAGCAGGGCTAGCGGAGTTCTGGAGCAGTACTTC

clone size: -
V gene: TRBV5-1
J gene: TRBJ2-3
D gene: -
CDR3 protein: CASSFRDTDTQYF
CDR3 DNA: TGCGCCAGCAGCTTCCGCGACACAGATACGCAGTATTTT

clone size: -
V gene: TRBV30
J gene: TRBJ1-6
D gene: -
CDR3 protein: CAWSVSRVDSYNSPLHF
CDR3 DNA: TGTGCCTGGAGTGTAAGCAGGGTTGACTCCTATAATTCACCCCTCCACTTT

clone size: -
V gene: TRBV7-3
J gene: TRBJ1-2
D gene: -
CDR3 protein: CASSLTPPGGDGYTF
CDR3 DNA: TGTGCCAGCAGCTTAACGCCGCCGGGAGGGGATGGCTACACCTTC

clone size: -
V gene: TRBV18
J gene: TRBJ1-2
D gene: -
CDR3 protein: CASSQGREGGYTF
CDR3 DNA: TGTGCCAGCTCACAGGGGCGTGAAGGTGGCTACACCTTC

clone size: -
V gene: TRBV13
J gene: TRBJ2-6
D gene: TRBD1
CDR3 protein: CASSQDRGGTGANVLTF
CDR3 DNA: TGTGCCAGCAGTCAGGACAGGGGGGGCACTGGGGCCAACGTCCTGACTTTC

clone size: -
V gene: TRBV6-5
J gene: TRBJ2-3
D gene: -
CDR3 protein: CASSYSVGSGTDTQYF
CDR3 DNA: TGTGCCAGCAGTTACTCTGTCGGTAGCGGTACAGATACGCAGTATTTT

clone size: -
V gene: TRBV7-9
J gene: TRBJ1-2
D gene: -
CDR3 protein: CASSPGQYGYTF
CDR3 DNA: TGTGCCAGCAGCCCCGGACAGTATGGCTACACCTTC

clone size: few
V gene: TRBV6-1
J gene: TRBJ1-5
D gene: -
CDR3 protein: CASSEVSNQPQHF
CDR3 DNA: TGTGCCAGCAGTGAAGTGTCCAATCAGCCCCAGCATTTT

clone size: -
V gene: TRBV29-1
J gene: TRBJ2-5
D gene: -
CDR3 protein: CSVVREAETQYF
CDR3 DNA: TGCAGCGTTGTGCGTGAGGCAGAGACCCAGTACTTC

clone size: -
V gene: TRBV10-3
J gene: TRBJ2-7
D gene: TRBD1
CDR3 protein: CAISAQQGDVNEQYF
CDR3 DNA: TGTGCCATCAGTGCGCAGCAGGGGGATGTCAACGAGCAGTACTTC

clone size: -
V gene: TRBV6-1
J gene: TRBJ1-2
D gene: -
CDR3 protein: CASSGPFGGGGGYTF
CDR3 DNA: TGTGCCAGCAGTGGGCCGTTCGGGGGGGGTGGAGGCTACACCTTC

clone size: -
V gene: TRBV11-2
J gene: TRBJ1-6
D gene: -
CDR3 protein: CASSRAGVNSPLHF
CDR3 DNA: TGTGCCAGCAGCCGAGCAGGGGTAAATTCACCCCTCCACTTT

clone size: -
V gene: TRBV2
J gene: TRBJ2-2
D gene: -
CDR3 protein: CASSEFPAAGELFF
CDR3 DNA: TGTGCCAGCAGTGAGTTTCCGGCAGCCGGGGAGCTGTTTTTT

clone size: -
V gene: TRBV4-2
J gene: TRBJ1-2
D gene: -
CDR3 protein: CASSLGPPTLQGGSYGYTF
CDR3 DNA: TGTGCCAGCAGCCTAGGGCCCCCGACTCTCCAGGGAGGTTCCTATGGCTACACCTTC

clone size: -
V gene: TRBV11-3
J gene: TRBJ2-5
D gene: TRBD2
CDR3 protein: CASSFGSGSKETQYF
CDR3 DNA: TGTGCCAGCAGCTTCGGGAGCGGGAGTAAAGAGACCCAGTACTTC

clone size: -
V gene: TRBV2
J gene: TRBJ1-1
D gene: -
CDR3 protein: CASSDAGGVAEAFF
CDR3 DNA: TGTGCCAGCAGTGACGCGGGGGGTGTAGCTGAAGCTTTCTTT

clone size: -
V gene: TRBV30
J gene: TRBJ1-1
D gene: TRBD1
CDR3 protein: CAWGTGGNTEAFF
CDR3 DNA: TGTGCCTGGGGGACAGGGGGAAACACTGAAGCTTTCTTT

clone size: -
V gene: TRBV6-1
J gene: TRBJ2-7
D gene: TRBD1
CDR3 protein: CAITSAGTGYEQYF
CDR3 DNA: TGTGCCATCACCTCAGCCGGGACAGGGTACGAGCAGTACTTC

clone size: -
V gene: TRBV6-1
J gene: TRBJ1-4
D gene: -
CDR3 protein: CASSRAALGEKLFF
CDR3 DNA: TGTGCCAGCAGCAGAGCGGCCCTGGGGGAAAAACTGTTTTTT

clone size: -
V gene: TRBV19
J gene: TRBJ1-5
D gene: -
CDR3 protein: CASSIVRGNQPQHF
CDR3 DNA: TGTGCCAGTAGTATCGTACGCGGAAATCAGCCCCAGCATTTT

clone size: -
V gene: TRBV5-1
J gene: TRBJ2-3
D gene: -
CDR3 protein: CASSLETRTDTQYF
CDR3 DNA: TGCGCCAGCAGCTTGGAGACGAGGACAGATACGCAGTATTTT

clone size: -
V gene: TRBV30
J gene: TRBJ2-5
D gene: TRBD2
CDR3 protein: CAWVGTSGGLQETQYF
CDR3 DNA: TGTGCCTGGGTCGGGACTAGCGGGGGCCTCCAAGAGACCCAGTACTTC

clone size: few
V gene: TRBV5-6
J gene: TRBJ2-1
D gene: -
CDR3 protein: CASSLGPTTANEQFF
CDR3 DNA: TGTGCCAGCAGCTTGGGTCCAACCACCGCGAATGAGCAGTTCTTC

clone size: -
V gene: TRBV5-1
J gene: TRBJ2-1
D gene: TRBD2
CDR3 protein: CASSLVRGGHNEQFF
CDR3 DNA: TGCGCCAGCAGCTTGGTTCGCGGGGGGCACAATGAGCAGTTCTTC

clone size: once
V gene: TRBV5-1
J gene: TRBJ2-2
D gene: -
CDR3 protein: CASSLAVGSAGELFF
CDR3 DNA: TGCGCCAGCAGCTTGGCCGTGGGTTCAGCCGGGGAGCTGTTTTTT

clone size: -
V gene: TRBV6-5
J gene: TRBJ1-3
D gene: -
CDR3 protein: CASSLTGRSGNTIYF
CDR3 DNA: TGTGCCAGCAGCTTGACAGGACGCTCTGGAAACACCATATATTTT

clone size: -
V gene: TRBV19
J gene: TRBJ2-1
D gene: TRBD2
CDR3 protein: CASSGTSVISYNEQFF
CDR3 DNA: TGTGCCAGTAGTGGGACTAGCGTGATCTCCTACAATGAGCAGTTCTTC

clone size: -
V gene: TRBV15
J gene: TRBJ2-7
D gene: -
CDR3 protein: CATSRDVLSSEQYF
CDR3 DNA: TGTGCCACCAGCAGAGATGTTTTGAGTTCCGAGCAGTACTTC

clone size: -
V gene: TRBV5-1
J gene: TRBJ2-3
D gene: -
CDR3 protein: CASSKGPGDTQYF
CDR3 DNA: TGCGCCAGCAGTAAAGGCCCCGGAGATACGCAGTATTTT

clone size: -
V gene: TRBV28
J gene: TRBJ2-5
D gene: -
CDR3 protein: CASSLGTLGRETQYF
CDR3 DNA: TGTGCCAGCAGTTTAGGGACCCTGGGGAGAGAGACCCAGTACTTC

clone size: -
V gene: TRBV2
J gene: TRBJ1-6
D gene: -
CDR3 protein: CAGSSSYNSPLHF
CDR3 DNA: TGTGCCGGCTCCAGCTCCTATAATTCACCCCTCCACTTT

clone size: -
V gene: TRBV9
J gene: TRBJ2-3
D gene: TRBD2
CDR3 protein: CASSAPTLHNPEMASGTTDTQYF
CDR3 DNA: TGTGCCAGCAGCGCCCCGACCCTTCACAACCCAGAGATGGCTAGCGGGACCACAGATACGCAGTATTTT

clone size: -
V gene: TRBV19
J gene: TRBJ2-5
D gene: TRBD2
CDR3 protein: CASSRTSGRRKETQYF
CDR3 DNA: TGTGCCAGTAGCCGGACTAGCGGGAGGCGGAAAGAGACCCAGTACTTC

clone size: -
V gene: TRBV10-3
J gene: TRBJ2-7
D gene: TRBD1
CDR3 protein: CAISGGTGRDKYF
CDR3 DNA: TGTGCCATCAGTGGTGGGACAGGGAGAGACAAGTACTTC

clone size: -
V gene: TRBV2
J gene: TRBJ2-7
D gene: -
CDR3 protein: CATVFRGSSYEQYF
CDR3 DNA: TGTGCCACCGTCTTCAGGGGCAGCTCCTACGAGCAGTACTTC

clone size: -
V gene: TRBV5-6
J gene: TRBJ2-7
D gene: -
CDR3 protein: CASTAPPYEQYF
CDR3 DNA: TGTGCCAGCACCGCCCCCCCGTACGAGCAGTACTTC

clone size: -
V gene: TRBV28
J gene: TRBJ1-4
D gene: TRBD1
CDR3 protein: CASSLIGQGIYEKLFF
CDR3 DNA: TGTGCCAGCAGTTTAATCGGACAGGGGATCTATGAAAAACTGTTTTTT

clone size: -
V gene: TRBV10-2
J gene: TRBJ2-7
D gene: -
CDR3 protein: CASSESYEQYF
CDR3 DNA: TGCGCCAGCAGTGAATCCTACGAGCAGTACTTC

clone size: -
V gene: TRBV20-1
J gene: TRBJ2-3
D gene: -
CDR3 protein: CSANPDTQYF
CDR3 DNA: TGCAGTGCTAATCCAGATACGCAGTATTTT

clone size: few
V gene: TRBV27
J gene: TRBJ2-1
D gene: TRBD2
CDR3 protein: CASRRLAGGSFSSYNEQFF
CDR3 DNA: TGTGCCAGCAGGCGACTAGCGGGGGGTTCCTTTAGCTCCTACAATGAGCAGTTCTTC

clone size: -
V gene: TRBV20-1
J gene: TRBJ1-2
D gene: -
CDR3 protein: CSAGNPGPYTF
CDR3 DNA: TGCAGTGCTGGCAATCCGGGACCTTACACCTTC

clone size: -
V gene: TRBV2
J gene: TRBJ1-2
D gene: TRBD1
CDR3 protein: CASRVGQVNYGYTF
CDR3 DNA: TGTGCCAGCAGGGTCGGACAGGTGAACTATGGCTACACCTTC

clone size: -
V gene: TRBV6-1
J gene: TRBJ1-2
D gene: -
CDR3 protein: CASSEGGNYGYTF
CDR3 DNA: TGTGCCAGCAGTGAAGGGGGCAACTATGGCTACACCTTC

clone size: -
V gene: TRBV19
J gene: TRBJ2-1
D gene: TRBD1
CDR3 protein: CASTRGRLSANNEQFF
CDR3 DNA: TGTGCCAGTACCAGGGGGAGACTTAGCGCGAACAATGAGCAGTTCTTC

clone size: few
V gene: TRBV5-1
J gene: TRBJ2-1
D gene: TRBD2
CDR3 protein: CASSLEASGSYNEQFF
CDR3 DNA: TGCGCCAGCAGCTTGGAGGCTAGCGGGAGCTACAATGAGCAGTTCTTC

clone size: -
V gene: TRBV9
J gene: TRBJ1-2
D gene: -
CDR3 protein: CASSGTAAGYGYTF
CDR3 DNA: TGTGCCAGCAGCGGGACAGCTGCGGGCTATGGCTACACCTTC

clone size: few
V gene: TRBV2
J gene: TRBJ2-7
D gene: TRBD1
CDR3 protein: CASRQGAKNEQYF
CDR3 DNA: TGTGCCAGCAGACAGGGGGCGAAGAACGAGCAGTACTTC

clone size: -
V gene: TRBV10-1
J gene: TRBJ2-1
D gene: -
CDR3 protein: CASTPDSSTPNEQFF
CDR3 DNA: TGCGCCAGCACCCCTGACTCCTCCACCCCCAATGAGCAGTTCTTC

clone size: -
V gene: TRBV5-4
J gene: TRBJ2-2
D gene: -
CDR3 protein: CASSLGADTGELFF
CDR3 DNA: TGTGCCAGCAGCCTAGGGGCGGACACCGGGGAGCTGTTTTTT

clone size: few
V gene: TRBV6-1
J gene: TRBJ1-1
D gene: -
CDR3 protein: CASSVKGNTEAFF
CDR3 DNA: TGTGCCAGCAGTGTAAAGGGGAACACTGAAGCTTTCTTT